The present T cell receptor (beta chain) was sequenced within a study of blood T cell repertoires in COVID-19. Study summary: Sites across the United States, Italy and Spain contributed samples from acute and convalescent COVID-19. PBMCs, B-cell-depleted T cells, or T cells were the source of the cDNA or gDNA that made up the material.

Per germline, CDR1 LGHDT and CDR2 YNNKEL (reference sequence). This CDR3 has 15 residues. The V and J ends lost 4 bases and 8 bases respectively, with 20 bases between them. As handled by the study authors: Estimated nucleated cell counts came from reference gene primer amplification. Profiling relied on immunoSEQ multiplex PCR, and the TCRdb table lists in-frame clones only, not all of them. V, J and clone size derive from that table, while D and trimming were established from the DNA sequence. The data show 100,000 or so clones, about 81% seen once. The chain couples TRBV3-1 (or the pseudogene TRBV3-2) to TRBJ1-2, with D possibly matching TRBD1 (6 bases). The TCR comes from a human donor in a cohort sampled during active COVID-19. Input material: peripheral blood. Here the CDR3 reads CASSPKVGGTSGYTF. The CDR3 DNA reads as TGTGCCAGCAGCCCGAAAGTAGGGGGAACAAGCGGCTACACCTTC.